Listed here are 16 T cell receptor beta chains from one sample, sequenced in a study of cytomegalovirus exposure and HLA in healthy donors. Clones were sequenced by immunoSEQ multiplex PCR, and TCRdb holds only the in-frame ones, with some missing. The table has about 400,000 clones, roughly 88% seen once. Material: PBMCs. The receptor set was obtained from a woman under 30 in good health and CMV-seronegative.

The CDR3 nucleotides are TGCGCCAGCAGCCAGGTACTAGCGGGAGGTTCAGATACGCAGTATTTT. Its translation: CASSQVLAGGSDTQYF. The chain couples TRBV4-1 to TRBJ2-3; 12 nucleotides match TRBD2. The J segment lost 4 bases and the V segment lost 3 bases, leaving 5 bases of the junction unmatched. The V gene's germline CDR1 is MGHRA and CDR2 YSYEKL. The CDR3 runs to 16 residues.

CDR3 amino acids: CASSGNSAGQGEQYF. Written as DNA, the CDR3 is TGTGCCAGCAGTGGAAATAGCGCGGGACAGGGCGAGCAGTACTTC. The V call is TRBV6-1, the J call TRBJ2-7, with 9 bases identical to TRBD1. CDR1 and CDR2 from the germline V gene are MNHNS and SASEGT. V lost 4 bases, J lost 6 bases, and 10 bases stayed unmatched. This CDR3 contains 15 residues.

The rearrangement links TRBV7-2 to TRBJ2-2; D is possibly TRBD2 (6 bases). Deletions cut 0 bases from V and 6 bases from J, with 14 bases between. The germline gives CDR1 SGHTA, CDR2 FQGNSA. The CDR3 is made up of 16 amino acids. CDR3 in DNA: TGTGCCAGCAGCTTAGCGGGAGGCGGATTTCCCGGGGAGCTGTTTTTT. Its translation is CASSLAGGGFPGELFF.

This chain links TRBV19 with TRBJ1-5, with a possible D match to TRBD1 (5 bases). Trimming took 3 bases from V and 1 from J, leaving 13 bases between them. From germline, CDR1 is LNHDA and CDR2 SQIVND (reference sequence). This CDR3 is 16 amino acids long. CDR3 DNA sequence: TGTGCCAGTAGTATCGGTCAGGGCCGAAGCAATCAGCCCCAGCATTTT. Translating it yields CASSIGQGRSNQPQHF. The entire variable domain, with the rest obtained from reference TRBV19 and TRBJ1-5, is as follows: DGGITQSPKYLFRKEGQNVTLSCEQNLNHDAMYWYRQDPGQGLRLIYYSQIVNDFQKGDIAEGYSVSREKKESFPLTVTSAQKNPTAFYLCASSIGQGRSNQPQHFGDGTRLSIL.

The DNA for the CDR3 is TGTGCCAGCAGCCTAGAGCTAGCCAAAAACATTCAGTACTTC. Its protein is CASSLELAKNIQYF. The chain joins TRBV6-6 to TRBJ2-4; D is undetermined. The CDR3 is made up of 14 amino acids. The germline V gene encodes CDR1 MNHNY and CDR2 SVGAGI (reference sequence). V lost 6 bases to trimming and J lost 0 bases, with 9 bases between them.

J is TRBJ1-5 and V is TRBV28; TRBD1 aligns across 7 bases. J was trimmed by 4 bases and V by 6 bases; bases with no gene match: 6. The CDR3 covers 14 residues. Germline V lookup: CDR1 MDHEN, CDR2 SYDVKM. The CDR3 nucleotides read TGTGCCAGCAGCCTCGGGACAGCGAATCAGCCCCAGCATTTT. Protein product: CASSLGTANQPQHF.

The V gene is TRBV11-2, the J gene TRBJ2-5, with D maybe TRBD1 (7 bases). The CDR3 has 13 amino acids. Trimming removed 3 bases from V and 5 bases from J, with 10 bases in between. Germline CDR1 reads SGHAT; CDR2 reads FQNNGV. The CDR3 sequence: CASSLAGGETQYF. CDR3 nucleotide sequence: TGTGCCAGCAGCTTGGCAGGGGGGGAGACCCAGTACTTC.

The chain links TRBV18 to TRBJ2-7; D may be TRBD1 (6 bases). CDR3 length: 14 amino acids. Germline V gene sequence: CDR1 KGHSH, CDR2 LQKENI. V dropped 3 bases and J dropped 3 bases, with 12 bases sitting between them. The CDR3 nucleotides read TGTGCCAGCTCACCCCAGTCAGGGGACTACGAGCAGTACTTC. Protein sequence: CASSPQSGDYEQYF.

The genes are TRBV19 and TRBJ2-7; TRBD1 aligns across 8 bases. There are 13 residues in the CDR3. V shed 4 bases, J shed 7 bases, and the junction held 6 bases outside the gene matches. CDR1 is LNHDA and CDR2 is SQIVND in the germline V gene (reference sequence). CDR3 coding DNA: TGTGCCAGTAGTACGACAGGGGCCGGGGAGCAGTACTTC. Translating it yields CASSTTGAGEQYF. Full variable domain (missing parts from reference TRBV19 and TRBJ2-7): DGGITQSPKYLFRKEGQNVTLSCEQNLNHDAMYWYRQDPGQGLRLIYYSQIVNDFQKGDIAEGYSVSREKKESFPLTVTSAQKNPTAFYLCASSTTGAGEQYFGPGTRLTVT.

CDR3 loop: CASSVVSGGYTF. For the CDR3, the DNA is TGTGCCAGCAGCGTAGTCTCAGGGGGCTACACCTTC. The chain joins TRBV9 to TRBJ1-2, with D possibly matching TRBD1 (5 bases). This CDR3 spans 12 amino acids. CDR1 is SGDLS and CDR2 is YYNGEE in the germline V gene. V was clipped by 0 bases and J by 8 bases, with 8 bases between them.

The chain is built from TRBV11-2 and TRBJ2-7; D gene ambiguous. Trimming left V 1 base short and J 0 bases short, with 13 bases between. CDR3 size: 16 residues. Germline CDR1 reads SGHAT; CDR2 reads FQNNGV. The CDR3 sequence: CASSLAAGQSSYEQYF. The CDR3, as DNA: TGTGCCAGCAGCTTAGCGGCAGGTCAAAGCTCCTACGAGCAGTACTTC. Looking up the rest from reference TRBV11-2 and TRBJ2-7 gives the full variable domain: EAGVAQSPRYKIIEKRQSVAFWCNPISGHATLYWYQQILGQGPKLLIQFQNNGVVDDSQLPKDRFSAERLKGVDSTLKIQPAKLEDSAVYLCASSLAAGQSSYEQYFGPGTRLTVT.

This rearrangement joins TRBV7-6 to TRBJ1-1; no clear D gene. V was cut by 0 bases and J by 1 base, with 6 bases left in between. The CDR3 sequence is 14 residues long. The germline CDR1 and CDR2 sequences are SGHVS and FNYEAQ. The CDR3 loop is CASSLAGRNTEAFF. CDR3 nucleotides: TGTGCCAGCAGCTTAGCCGGGAGGAACACTGAAGCTTTCTTT.

CDR3 sequence: CASSPQTSGSGEQYF. CDR3 in DNA: TGTGCCAGCTCACCCCAGACTAGCGGGAGCGGCGAGCAGTACTTC. The V gene is TRBV18, the J gene TRBJ2-7; TRBD2 aligns across 12 bases. The junction had 6 bases not matched to a gene; V was cut back by 3 bases and J by 6 bases. There are 15 residues in the CDR3. Germline assignment: CDR1 KGHSH and CDR2 LQKENI.

This rearrangement joins TRBV6-5 to TRBJ1-5; 7 nucleotides agree with TRBD1. The V and J ends lost 6 bases and 2 bases, in that order; junction bases with no gene match: 7. The CDR3 length is 15 residues. Germline loops: CDR1 MNHEY, CDR2 SVGAGI. The CDR3 DNA reads as TGTGCCAGCAGACCAGACAGGGCTGGCAATCAGCCCCAGCATTTT. Its translation: CASRPDRAGNQPQHF.

The rearrangement joins TRBV18 to TRBJ1-1; a possible D gene is TRBD1 (6 bases). This CDR3 has 15 amino acids. In germline, CDR1 is KGHSH, CDR2 LQKENI. The ends were cut back, 2 bases at V and 5 bases at J, with 15 bases in the middle. As DNA, the CDR3 is TGTGCCAGCTCACCATCGCCCAGGGGTGGGACTGAAGCTTTCTTT. This codes for CASSPSPRGGTEAFF.

The chain recombines TRBV5-1 with TRBJ2-5, with D possibly being TRBD2 (5 bases). The J call may be incorrect, as the DNA end agrees better with TRBJ2-7. Per germline, CDR1 SGHRS and CDR2 YFSETQ. The CDR3 length is 11 residues. The CDR3 reads CASAGGYEQYF. The CDR3 nucleotides are TGCGCCAGCGCGGGCGGCTACGAGCAGTACTTC.